Shown below are 10 T cell receptor beta chains from a single sample sequenced in a study of long-term antiretroviral therapy in people with HIV. Sequencing relied on immunoSEQ assay v3.0, run at survey level. The table came from immunoSEQ multiplex PCR; TCRdb's copy has only in-frame clones and leaves some out. The data hold under 25,000 clones, with 86% observed a single time. The sample consisted of unsorted PBMCs, taken 1.3 years after starting antiretroviral therapy. The receptors stem from a man aged 55 to 70 with HIV.

This clone was detected only a few times. The CDR3 coding sequence is TGTGCCAGCAGCTTTACTGGGGGCGTTGAAGCTTTCTTT. It is translated as CASSFTGGVEAFF. The genes are TRBV7-3 and TRBJ1-1; TRBD1 is a possible D gene (6 bases). The length of the CDR3 is 13 residues. The V gene's germline CDR1 is SGHTA and CDR2 FQGTGA. Trimming left V 3 bases short and J 7 bases short, with 12 bases between.

The CDR3 bases are TGTGCCATCCTACGGAGGGATCGGGACGGCACCGGGGAGCTGTTTTTT. It specifies CAILRRDRDGTGELFF. The gene calls are TRBV10-3 and TRBJ2-2, with TRBD2 as a possible D gene (6 bases). This CDR3 region has 16 residues. Germline lookup yields CDR1 ENHRY and CDR2 SYGVKD. V lost 8 bases and J 4 bases, leaving 20 bases between the germline ends.

This chain links TRBV7-2 with TRBJ1-5, with D unclear. The CDR3 loop spans 16 amino acids. The V end was cut by 4 bases, the J end by 7 bases, with 20 bases between. The germline CDR1 and CDR2 sequences are SGHTA and FQGNSA. CDR3 sequence (DNA): TGTGCCAGCAGCTACAGCCCGGGAGCACTGGGGCAGCCCCAGCATTTT. It codes for CASSYSPGALGQPQHF.

This clone was seen just once. V usage is TRBV11-1 and J usage is TRBJ2-3; 9 nucleotides agree with TRBD1. The CDR3 loop spans 18 amino acids. Germline CDR1 reads SGHAT; CDR2 reads FQDESV (reference sequence). V dropped 5 bases and J dropped 3; count of bases not matched to a gene: 15. DNA for the CDR3: TGTGCCAGCAGCCCTAGAGGGACAGGGTCTTCCCGTACAGATACGCAGTATTTT. It specifies CASSPRGTGSSRTDTQYF. The full variable domain, rest sourced from reference TRBV11-1 and TRBJ2-3, is EAEVAQSPRYKITEKSQAVAFWCDPISGHATLYWYRQILGQGPELLVQFQDESVVDDSQLPKDRFSAERLKGVDSTLKIQPAELGDSAMYLCASSPRGTGSSRTDTQYFGPGTRLTVL.

This chain uses TRBV5-1 with TRBJ2-1; the match to TRBD1 covers 12 bases. The germline gives CDR1 SGHRS, CDR2 YFSETQ. The V gene end was trimmed by 8 bases and the J gene end by 10 bases; junction bases not matched to a gene: 10. This CDR3 region has 14 residues. This CDR3 is CASTPGQGAREQFF. The DNA of the CDR3 is TGCGCCAGTACCCCGGGACAGGGGGCTAGGGAGCAGTTCTTC.

The chain joins TRBV30 to TRBJ1-4; TRBD1 agrees at 9 bases. Per the germline V gene, CDR1 is GTSNPN and CDR2 is SVGIG (reference sequence). The V gene end was trimmed by 5 bases and the J gene end by 7 bases; junction bases not matched to a gene: 2. This CDR3 comprises 12 residues. Here the CDR3 DNA reads TGTGCCTGGGGGACAGGGAGTGAAAAACTGTTTTTT. The encoded protein is CAWGTGSEKLFF. Full variable domain (outside the CDR3, taken from reference TRBV30 and TRBJ1-4): SQTIHQWPATLVQPVGSPLSLECTVEGTSNPNLYWYRQAAGRGLQLLFYSVGIGQISSEVPQNLSASRPQDRQFILSSKKLLLSDSGFYLCAWGTGSEKLFFGSGTQLSVL.

The rearrangement uses TRBV2 and TRBJ2-5; 10 nucleotides align to TRBD2. CDR3 length: 14 residues. The V gene end was trimmed by 6 bases and the J gene end by 5 bases; junction bases not matched to a gene: 6. Germline V gene lookup returns CDR1 SNHLY and CDR2 FYNNEI. CDR3 bases: TGTGCCAGCAGCCCCGGGACTAGCGTTGAGACCCAGTACTTC. It translates to CASSPGTSVETQYF.

The chain uses TRBV6-5 and TRBJ2-5, with 13 bases matching TRBD2. The CDR3 totals 16 residues. V gave up 0 bases and J gave up 5 bases; unmatched junction bases: 3. Germline V gene lookup returns CDR1 MNHEY and CDR2 SVGAGI. This chain's CDR3 is CASSYSGTSGDETQYF. CDR3 in DNA: TGTGCCAGCAGTTACTCAGGGACTAGCGGGGATGAGACCCAGTACTTC.

V and J are TRBV4-3 and TRBJ2-2; tentatively, D is TRBD2 (6 bases). The CDR3 is 16 residues long. Per germline, CDR1 LGHNA and CDR2 YSLEER. V lost 0 bases, J lost 6 bases, and 14 bases lay in between. The CDR3 loop reads CASSQDFSGRSGELFF. DNA of the CDR3: TGCGCCAGCAGCCAAGATTTCTCAGGGAGGTCCGGGGAGCTGTTTTTT.

This chain links TRBV6-5 with TRBJ2-3, with D perhaps matching TRBD1 or TRBD2 (7 bases each). The CDR3 is 15 amino acids. The ends were cut back, 6 bases at V and 6 bases at J, with 19 bases in the middle. CDR1 is MNHEY, CDR2 SVGAGI, per germline. CDR3 region: CASRREGAGDDTQYF. CDR3 in DNA: TGTGCCAGCAGACGAGAGGGGGCGGGGGACGATACGCAGTATTTT.